The present T cell receptor beta chain was sequenced within a study of T cell changes during pregnancy in multiple sclerosis. Trimming stripped 2 bases from V and 1 base from J, with 8 bases between. CDR3 size: 14 residues. CDR1 is SNHLY and CDR2 is FYNNEI in the germline V gene. This table comes from immunoSEQ multiplex PCR, and its TCRdb copy is limited to in-frame clones, with some not included. The table shows more than 50,000 clones, with roughly 89% occurring only once. The chain employs TRBV2 and TRBJ2-5; D perhaps matches TRBD2 (5 bases). This receptor was identified in a female donor in good health, enrolled as a control in a pregnancy study. Source: CD4+ T cells from peripheral blood mononuclear cells, taken after pregnancy. The CDR3 sequence: CASSEWTLQETQYF. CDR3 DNA sequence: TGTGCCAGCAGTGAATGGACTCTCCAAGAGACCCAGTACTTC.